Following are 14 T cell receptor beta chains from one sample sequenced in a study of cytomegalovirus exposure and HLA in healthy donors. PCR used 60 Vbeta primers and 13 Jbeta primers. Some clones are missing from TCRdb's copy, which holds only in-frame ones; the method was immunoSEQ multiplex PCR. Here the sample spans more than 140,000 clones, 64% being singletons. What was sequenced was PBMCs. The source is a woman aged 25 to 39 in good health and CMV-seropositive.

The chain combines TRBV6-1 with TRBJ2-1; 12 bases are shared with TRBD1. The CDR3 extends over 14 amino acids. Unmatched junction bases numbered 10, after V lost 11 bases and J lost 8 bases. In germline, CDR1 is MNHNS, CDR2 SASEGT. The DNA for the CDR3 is TGTGCCGGCACCGGGACAGGGGGCGCGGATGAGCAGTTCTTC. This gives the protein CAGTGTGGADEQFF.

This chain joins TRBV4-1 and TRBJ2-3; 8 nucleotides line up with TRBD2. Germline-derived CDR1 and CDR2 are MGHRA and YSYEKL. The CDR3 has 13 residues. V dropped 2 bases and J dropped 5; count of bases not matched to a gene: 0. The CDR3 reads CASSQREGDTQYF. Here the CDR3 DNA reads TGCGCCAGCAGCCAACGGGAGGGAGATACGCAGTATTTT.

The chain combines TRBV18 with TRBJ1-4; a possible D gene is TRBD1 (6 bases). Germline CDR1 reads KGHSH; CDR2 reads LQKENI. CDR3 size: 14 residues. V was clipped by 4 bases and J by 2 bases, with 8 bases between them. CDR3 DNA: TGTGCCAGCTCACTCCAGGGGACTAATGAAAAACTGTTTTTT. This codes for CASSLQGTNEKLFF.

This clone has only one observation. The CDR3 DNA sequence: TGCGCCAGCAGACCCGGGACACCGGCTGGCGAGCAGTACTTC. It codes for CASRPGTPAGEQYF. The chain couples TRBV5-1 to TRBJ2-7; D is possibly TRBD1 (6 bases). Trimming shortened V by 5 bases and J by 6 bases, and 18 bases separated the two germline ends. This CDR3 region has 14 residues. CDR1 and CDR2 (germline): SGHRS, YFSETQ.

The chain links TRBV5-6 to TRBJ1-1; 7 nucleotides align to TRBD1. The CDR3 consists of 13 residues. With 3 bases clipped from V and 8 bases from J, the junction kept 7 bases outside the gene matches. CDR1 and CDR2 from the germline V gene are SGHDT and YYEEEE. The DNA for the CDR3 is TGTGCCAGCAGCTGGAGGACAGGCATCGAAGCTTTCTTT. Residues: CASSWRTGIEAFF.

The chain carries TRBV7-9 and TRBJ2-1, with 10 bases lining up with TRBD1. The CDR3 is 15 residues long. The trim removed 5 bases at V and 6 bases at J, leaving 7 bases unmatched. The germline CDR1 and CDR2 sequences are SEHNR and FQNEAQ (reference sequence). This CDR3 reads CASSGDRGNPNEQFF. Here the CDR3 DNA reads TGTGCCAGCAGCGGGGACAGGGGCAATCCCAATGAGCAGTTCTTC.

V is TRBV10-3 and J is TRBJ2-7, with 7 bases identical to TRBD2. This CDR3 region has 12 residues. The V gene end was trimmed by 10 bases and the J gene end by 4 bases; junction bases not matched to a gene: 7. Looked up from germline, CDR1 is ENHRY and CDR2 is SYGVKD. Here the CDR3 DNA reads TGTGCCAGTTCGGGGGGTCCTTACGAGCAGTACTTC. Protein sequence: CASSGGPYEQYF.

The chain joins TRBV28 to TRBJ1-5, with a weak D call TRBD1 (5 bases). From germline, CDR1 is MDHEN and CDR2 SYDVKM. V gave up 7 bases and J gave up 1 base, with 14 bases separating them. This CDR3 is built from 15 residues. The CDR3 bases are TGTGCCAGCAACCCCGCGGGGGGGAGCAATCAGCCCCAGCATTTT. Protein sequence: CASNPAGGSNQPQHF. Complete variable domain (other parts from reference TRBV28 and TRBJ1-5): DVKVTQSSRYLVKRTGEKVFLECVQDMDHENMFWYRQDPGLGLRLIYFSYDVKMKEKGDIPEGYSVSREKKERFSLILESASTNQTSMYLCASNPAGGSNQPQHFGDGTRLSIL.

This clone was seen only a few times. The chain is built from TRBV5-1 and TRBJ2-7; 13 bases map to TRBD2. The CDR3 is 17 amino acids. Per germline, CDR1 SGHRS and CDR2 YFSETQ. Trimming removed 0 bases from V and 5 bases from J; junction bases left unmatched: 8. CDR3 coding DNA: TGCGCCAGCAGCTTGGTGAAACTAGCGGGAGGGCTGAACGAGCAGTACTTC. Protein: CASSLVKLAGGLNEQYF.

CDR3: CASINLAGEVNEQFF. DNA for the CDR3: TGTGCCAGCATCAATCTAGCGGGAGAAGTCAATGAGCAGTTCTTC. The chain employs TRBV5-4 and TRBJ2-1, with 10 bases fitting TRBD2. CDR3 length equals 15 residues. The V gene's germline CDR1 is SGHNT and CDR2 YYREEE (reference sequence). V lost 6 bases and J lost 6; bases outside the gene matches: 9.

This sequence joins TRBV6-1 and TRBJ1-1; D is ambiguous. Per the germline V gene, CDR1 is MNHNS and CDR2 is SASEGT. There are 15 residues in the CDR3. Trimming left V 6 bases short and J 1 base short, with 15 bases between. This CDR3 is CASRNLERKNTEAFF. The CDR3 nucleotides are TGTGCCAGCAGAAATCTAGAGAGGAAGAACACTGAAGCTTTCTTT.

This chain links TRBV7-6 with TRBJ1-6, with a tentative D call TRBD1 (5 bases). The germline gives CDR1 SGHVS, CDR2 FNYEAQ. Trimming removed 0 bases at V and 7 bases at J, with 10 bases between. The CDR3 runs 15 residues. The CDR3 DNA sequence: TGTGCCAGCAGCTTAGCGGGGCCAGGCAATTCACCCCTCCACTTT. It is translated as CASSLAGPGNSPLHF.

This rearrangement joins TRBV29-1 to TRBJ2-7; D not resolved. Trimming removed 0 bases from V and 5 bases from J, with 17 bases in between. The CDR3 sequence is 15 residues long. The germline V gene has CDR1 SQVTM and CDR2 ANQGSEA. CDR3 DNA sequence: TGCAGCGTTGAAGAATATCGGGTTTCTAGGAACGAGCAGTACTTC. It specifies CSVEEYRVSRNEQYF.

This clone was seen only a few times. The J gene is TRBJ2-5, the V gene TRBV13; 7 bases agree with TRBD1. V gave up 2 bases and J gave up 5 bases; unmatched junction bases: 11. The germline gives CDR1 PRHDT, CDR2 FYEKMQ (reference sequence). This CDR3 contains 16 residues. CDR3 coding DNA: TGTGCCAGCAGCTTACCCGGGACAGTAGATGGGGAGACCCAGTACTTC. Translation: CASSLPGTVDGETQYF.